This T cell receptor (beta chain) was retrieved from a study of T cells in Graves' hyperthyroidism and ophthalmopathy (dated by TCRdb to between 2018 and 2021). About the full investigation: Peripheral blood was sampled at the time of initial diagnosis, prior to any treatment. To identify distinguishing TCR V-J signatures, a discovery cohort of about a hundred patients was used, comprising 40 to 45 with Graves' ophthalmopathy and under 60 with stable Graves' hyperthyroidism. An independent validation cohort of under 20 hyperthyroidism patients and some 15 patients who later progressed to ophthalmopathy tested prospective prediction of ophthalmopathy. The 100 discovery patients were divided at random into training and test sets in a 7:3 ratio. In addition, the study compared T-cell repertoires in thyroid tissue and in blood from about 6 Graves' hyperthyroidism patients. Once sampling was done, hyperthyroidism patients were given methimazole at a starting dose of 30 mg daily, whereas ophthalmopathy patients were given high-dose intravenous methylprednisolone. The paper describes TCR Vbeta CDR3 sequencing of fewer than 150 peripheral blood samples, made up of about 41 ophthalmopathy patients, approximately 73 hyperthyroidism patients and approximately 17 progressor patients.

The TCR beta CDR3 regions were amplified from RNA transcripts. The TCR CDR3 was subjected to a first round of RT-PCR using the HTBI primer set and the Qiagen OneStep RT-PCR kit. Libraries were constructed in a second round of multiplex PCR, after which size selection and purification were performed. Paired-end sequencing of the libraries was performed with 100 bp reads on an Illumina HiSeq2000. The study's own analysis went as follows. SOAPnuke was used to process the raw data, with reads discarded if the reads contained adapters or uncalled bases, had a mean Phred below 15, or lacked an exact constant-primer or identifier match. High-quality paired reads were merged using COPE v1.2.5, and each unique nucleotide sequence was defined as a clonotype. MiTCR v1.1 was used to align the clonotypes against IMGT TRBV, TRBD and TRBJ reference segments. The analysis included only V-J combinations with a frequency above 0.0001, which together covered around 99% of the repertoires. The TCS score was defined as F50 (clonal expansion) divided by E x V (chaos), with BLOSUM62-based TCRdist calculated between CDR3 peptides within each V-J. Welch's t-statistics and random forest reduced around 510 V-J features to about 13, which were used in a naive Bayes classifier (R e1071). TCRdb ran its own pipeline on the public reads, namely fastp trimming at Q25 and MiXCR clone calling, and kept in-frame beta chains. Each CDR3 protein appears once, grouped with its most common genes and DNA. TCRdb's processing, not the authors', yielded these V and J calls. The sample table records 690,000 or so distinct CDR3 sequences; roughly a sixth of these occur just once. The top ten clones comprise 16% of the sample.

Hyperthyroidism patients were newly diagnosed, had a disease duration of under 2 months, and were aged 18 to 65 years. The study excluded patients with uncontrolled infections, other autoimmune diseases, pregnancy or lactation. Diagnoses were based on clinical symptoms, serum thyroxine and TRAb, thyroid ultrasound and orbital computed tomography. Blood from progressor patients was drawn when they were first diagnosed with hyperthyroidism, before any ophthalmopathy symptoms appeared. PBMCs were isolated from about 10 ml of fresh peripheral blood by Ficoll-Paque density gradient centrifugation. Progressor patients were initially diagnosed with Graves' hyperthyroidism and developed ophthalmopathy during follow-up. Total RNA was extracted using Trizol reagent, and RNA quality was assessed on an Agilent 2100 Bioanalyzer. CDR1 and CDR2 are drawn from the germline V gene (reference sequence): LGHDT, YNNKEL. The CDR3 holds 17 amino acids from the cysteine to the phenylalanine. The sequence is cut down to CDR3 DNA, 51 bases in frame from base 1. Germline trimming: 4 bases from V, 7 bases from J; junction bases outside gene matches: 13.

On this clonotype itself: The antigen it binds to is not known. No qualities accompany the bases; no much larger clone lies one base away.

What the study reported, not specific to this receptor: Most expanded thyroid clonotypes (frequency above 0.001) were also detected in blood, a finding suggesting that blood repertoires may reflect thyroid immune responses. No statistical method was used to fix the sample size in advance, and group allocation was not hidden from the investigators. A 13 V-J signature model separated ophthalmopathy from stable hyperthyroidism, with around 88% sensitivity and 81% to 82% specificity in cross-validation and 80%/75% in testing. In validation, progression to ophthalmopathy was predicted by the model with 70.59% sensitivity and 72.22% specificity, a median of approximately 6.5 months before onset.

Sequencing was performed on blood. The TCR sequence derives from a woman in her 50s with Graves' hyperthyroidism that later progressed to Graves' ophthalmopathy. The sequence is built from TRBV3-1 and TRBJ2-1; TRBD2 matches 10 bases in the middle. The CDR3 region: CASSPSGAGGPWNEQFF. In nucleotides, the sequence is TGTGCCAGCAGCCCTTCCGGAGCGGGGGGGCCGTGGAATGAGCAGTTCTTC.